The 17 T cell receptor beta chains presented below share a single source sample, sequenced in a study of CXCR3 chemokines and chemotherapy response in bladder cancer. From the PCR reads, TCRdb called clonotypes with MiXCR, one entry per CDR3 protein. The profile shows about 8,900 distinct CDR3 sequences, 20% to 25% of them singletons. The sample was acquired from a patient whose treatment included neoadjuvant chemotherapy. These TCRs come from a human donor with bladder cancer that did not respond to neoadjuvant chemotherapy.

By share, this clonotype ranks as medium-sized. The chain couples TRBV6-1 to TRBJ2-2; 8 nucleotides match TRBD1. The CDR3 contains 15 residues. CDR1 and CDR2 (germline): MNHNS, SASEGT. V gave up 7 bases and J gave up 2 bases; unmatched junction bases: 6. As DNA, the CDR3 is TGTGCCAGCACTCCAGGGGGCCTCAACACCGGGGAGCTGTTTTTT. Its translation: CASTPGGLNTGELFF.

The table lists this clonotype with many counts. The rearrangement joins TRBV7-2 to TRBJ2-1; a weak D match, TRBD2 (7 bases). CDR1 SGHTA and CDR2 FQGNSA come from the germline V gene. The CDR3 runs to 14 residues. V lost 1 base and J 8 bases, leaving 12 bases between the germline ends. CDR3 nucleotide sequence: TGTGCCAGCAGCTTAGATGGGGGGGCGGATGAGCAGTTCTTC. Encoded protein: CASSLDGGADEQFF.

This clonotype was seen at least ten times. The chain combines TRBV9 with TRBJ2-3; either TRBD1 or TRBD2 may supply D (5 bases each). The CDR3 runs to 15 residues. Trimming stripped 4 bases from V and 3 bases from J, with 15 bases between. Germline V CDR1 and CDR2: SGDLS, YYNGEE. CDR3 protein: CASSPRPGQTDTQYF. In DNA form, the CDR3 reads TGTGCCAGCAGCCCCCGCCCGGGGCAAACAGATACGCAGTATTTT.

For this clonotype: A far larger clone is off by one base, so a read error is likely. The rearrangement joins TRBV5-4 to TRBJ2-3; 11 bases are a match to TRBD2. Germline values: CDR1 SGHNT, CDR2 YYREEE (reference sequence). Trimming at V came to 6 bases and at J to 4 bases, leaving 10 bases not matched to a gene. CDR3 size: 16 residues. CDR3 DNA: TGTGCCAGCACCCTAGCGGGGGGCCCTAGCGCAGATACGCAGTATTTT. Its translation: CASTLAGGPSADTQYF.

The chain carries TRBV19 and TRBJ1-2, with 8 bases lining up with TRBD1. V was clipped by 6 bases and J by 8 bases; unmatched bases: 11. The CDR3 covers 14 residues. Germline CDR1 is LNHDA and CDR2 is SQIVND (reference sequence). This CDR3 reads CASSFRDRTDGYTF. CDR3 nucleotide sequence: TGTGCCAGTAGCTTCCGGGACAGGACTGACGGCTACACCTTC.

As to this clonotype: A far larger clone is only one base removed, so a read error is likely. The genes are TRBV7-2 and TRBJ1-4, with unresolved D. Per germline, CDR1 SGHTA and CDR2 FQGNSA. The V gene lost 8 bases and the J gene lost 3 bases, with 13 bases spanning the gap. There are 14 residues in the CDR3. The CDR3 loop reads CASSPGGSNEKLFF. Written as DNA, the CDR3 is TGTGCCAGCTCACCGGGAGGATCTAATGAAAAACTGTTTTTT. The variable domain in full, completed from reference TRBV7-2 and TRBJ1-4, reads GAGVSQSPSNKVTEKGKDVELRCDPISGHTALYWYRQSLGQGLEFLIYFQGNSAPDKSGLPSDRFSAERTGGSVSTLTIQRTQQEDSAVYLCASSPGGSNEKLFFGSGTQLSVL.

By proportion, this clonotype is medium-sized (0.01 to 0.1%). The V gene is TRBV6-2 or TRBV6-3, the J gene TRBJ2-1, with a weak D call TRBD2 (6 bases). The CDR3 length is 11 residues. Germline V CDR1 and CDR2: MNHEY, SVGEGT. The germline V and J ends were trimmed by 6 bases and 9 bases, with 9 bases remaining between them. The CDR3 nucleotides read TGTGCCAGCAGCTGGGAGGCTGAGCAGTTCTTC. It encodes CASSWEAEQFF.

As regards this clonotype: A far larger clone differs by one base, so this is likely a read error. CDR3 protein: CASSFGQRAGYTF. CDR3 sequence (DNA): TGTGCCAGCAGCTTTGGCCAAAGGGCTGGCTACACCTTC. The J gene is TRBJ1-2, the V gene TRBV7-9; unclear D gene. The CDR3 spans 13 residues. Germline CDR1 SEHNR, CDR2 FQNEAQ (reference sequence). The germline V and J ends were trimmed by 3 bases and 7 bases, with 12 bases remaining between them.

In its sample, this clonotype is medium-sized. V is TRBV6-1 and J is TRBJ1-3, with D maybe TRBD1 (5 bases). The CDR3 runs to 16 residues. Germline V gives CDR1 MNHNS, CDR2 SASEGT. V dropped 2 bases and J dropped 0 bases, with 11 bases sitting between them. This chain's CDR3 is CASSELGAASGNTIYF. The CDR3, as DNA: TGTGCCAGCAGTGAATTAGGGGCGGCCTCTGGAAACACCATATATTTT.

This clonotype was detected many times. The V call is TRBV25-1, the J call TRBJ1-6; tentatively, D is TRBD1 (5 bases). The ends were cut back, 7 bases at V and 9 bases at J, with 16 bases in the middle. In germline, CDR1 is MGHDK, CDR2 SYGVNS. This CDR3 comprises 14 residues. CDR3 in DNA: TGTGCCAGCATAGCCAGGGAACGAGGTTCACCCCTCCACTTT. Its protein is CASIARERGSPLHF.

There are many counts of this clonotype. The chain has TRBV20-1 and TRBJ2-3; either TRBD1 or TRBD2 may fit D (5 bases each). This CDR3 has 14 amino acids. Trimming left V 8 bases short and J 3 bases short, with 18 bases between. Looked up from germline, CDR1 is DFQATT and CDR2 is SNEGSKA (reference sequence). CDR3: CSFPVGESTDTQYF. In DNA form, the CDR3 reads TGCAGTTTCCCGGTGGGGGAGTCGACAGATACGCAGTATTTT.

In this sample, this clonotype turned up many times. The CDR3 region is CSVSWGALVTEAFF. CDR3 in DNA: TGCAGTGTCTCATGGGGGGCATTAGTCACTGAAGCTTTCTTT. The rearrangement links TRBV20-1 to TRBJ1-1; a weak D match, TRBD1 (6 bases). CDR3 length: 14 residues. The germline V gene encodes CDR1 DFQATT and CDR2 SNEGSKA (reference sequence). The V and J ends lost 7 bases and 4 bases respectively, with 19 bases between them.

The sample holds a few counts of this clonotype. The chain recombines TRBV20-1 with TRBJ2-7; 10 bases fit TRBD1. Looked up from germline, CDR1 is DFQATT and CDR2 is SNEGSKA (reference sequence). Trimming at V came to 5 bases and at J to 4 bases, leaving 11 bases not matched to a gene. This CDR3 is built from 15 residues. DNA for the CDR3: TGCAGTGCTGAGGCCCTCGGGACAGGGGATTACGAGCAGTACTTC. Translation gives CSAEALGTGDYEQYF.

In its sample, this clonotype was seen many times. The chain couples TRBV7-9 to TRBJ2-3; D perhaps matches TRBD2 (6 bases). The germline V gene encodes CDR1 SEHNR and CDR2 FQNEAQ (reference sequence). This CDR3 has 13 amino acids. Trimming took 9 bases from V and 2 from J, leaving 12 bases between them. The CDR3 protein is CASRTTPTDTQYF. For the CDR3, the DNA is TGTGCCAGTCGGACTACACCCACAGATACGCAGTATTTT.

In regard to this clonotype: The likely explanation is a read error, given a far larger clone one base away. The chain carries TRBV18 and TRBJ2-2, with 7 bases matching TRBD1. The trim removed 8 bases at V and 3 bases at J, leaving 12 bases unmatched. Germline V gene lookup returns CDR1 KGHSH and CDR2 LQKENI. The CDR3 extends over 16 amino acids. CDR3: CASSSRRDSYTGELFF. The CDR3, as DNA: TGTGCCAGCAGCAGCCGTAGGGACAGTTACACCGGGGAGCTGTTTTTT.

A word on this clonotype: One base separates it from a far larger clone, so it is likely a read error. The J gene is TRBJ2-5, the V gene TRBV10-3; the D call may be TRBD1 or TRBD2 (5 bases each). Germline lookup yields CDR1 ENHRY and CDR2 SYGVKD. There are 15 residues in the CDR3. CDR3 sequence (DNA): TGTGCCAGCAGTCGTATGAGGGGATGGGTGGAGACCCAGTACTTC. Protein product: CASSRMRGWVETQYF.

Sample share makes this clonotype medium-sized (0.01 to 0.1%). V and J are TRBV19 and TRBJ2-4; 7 nucleotides align to TRBD1. Trimming took 6 bases from V and 1 from J; bases not matched to a gene: 12. CDR3 size: 17 residues. The germline V gene encodes CDR1 LNHDA and CDR2 SQIVND (reference sequence). Here the CDR3 DNA reads TGTGCCAGTAGCCTTTTCTCAGGGGGTATTGCCAAAAACATTCAGTACTTC. Its protein is CASSLFSGGIAKNIQYF.